This entry lists 19 T cell receptor beta chains sequenced from one sample in a study of OX40 agonist ivuxolimab in advanced cancers. Data came from immunoSEQ multiplex PCR; TCRdb stores just in-frame clones and leaves some out. The sample yields about 68,000 clones, approximately 91% seen once. Sequenced here: CD4+ or CD8+ T cells sorted from blood, sampled in a trial of the OX40 agonist ivuxolimab. These receptors were taken from an adult with an advanced solid tumor such as melanoma, head and neck, liver or kidney cancer.

The V call is TRBV27, the J call TRBJ1-4; 8 bases are shared with TRBD1. The J segment lost 1 base and the V segment lost 2 bases, leaving 3 bases of the junction unmatched. Germline V lookup: CDR1 MNHEY, CDR2 SMNVEV (reference sequence). The CDR3 length is 16 residues. CDR3 protein: CASSLGTGRTNEKLFF. The CDR3 coding sequence is TGTGCCAGCAGTTTAGGGACAGGTAGAACTAATGAAAAACTGTTTTTT.

This chain's CDR3 is CSVGGPDRGVSYEQYF. CDR3 in DNA: TGCAGCGTTGGCGGGCCGGACAGGGGAGTGTCCTACGAGCAGTACTTC. The chain carries TRBV29-1 and TRBJ2-7; 9 positions agree with TRBD1. CDR1 and CDR2 (germline): SQVTM, ANQGSEA. The CDR3 length is 16 residues. V lost 4 bases and J lost 1; bases outside the gene matches: 11.

Only one count was recorded for this clone. The chain couples TRBV5-1 to TRBJ1-1, with D unclear. Germline CDR1 reads SGHRS; CDR2 reads YFSETQ. This CDR3 is 15 amino acids long. The V end lost 1 base, the J end lost 2 bases, and 12 bases lay between the germline ends. As DNA, the CDR3 is TGCGCCAGCAGCTTGTTTGTCGGAACCAACACTGAAGCTTTCTTT. This codes for CASSLFVGTNTEAFF.

V and J are TRBV29-1 and TRBJ2-1, with 8 bases identical to TRBD2. Germline V gene sequence: CDR1 SQVTM, CDR2 ANQGSEA. This CDR3 spans 12 amino acids. The junction had 8 bases not matched to a gene; V was cut back by 7 bases and J by 9 bases. DNA for the CDR3: TGCAGCGCGGGACTAGGGTTCGGTGAGCAGTTCTTC. This gives the protein CSAGLGFGEQFF.

The CDR3 region has the DNA TGTGCCAGCAGCCAAACCGGGACTAGCGGGGACAATGAGCAGTTCTTC. Amino acid sequence: CASSQTGTSGDNEQFF. The chain couples TRBV4-2 to TRBJ2-1; 13 nucleotides line up with TRBD2. The germline CDR1 and CDR2 sequences are LGHNA and YNFKEQ. J gave up 5 bases and V 2 bases, and 3 bases lay outside the gene matches. The CDR3 has 16 amino acids.

In regard to this clone: Compared with germline, one end of the junction differs, possibly owing to a read error. The chain uses TRBV30 and TRBJ2-7, with TRBD2 matching over 7 bases. CDR3 size: 15 residues. Germline-derived CDR1 and CDR2 are GTSNPN and SVGIG (reference sequence). The DNA for the CDR3 is TGTGCCGGGAGGAGACCCCCGGCGGGAGTTGGCGAGCAGTACTTC. Protein sequence: CAGRRPPAGVGEQYF.

The chain joins TRBV5-1 to TRBJ1-4, with D perhaps TRBD1 (6 bases). The germline V gene encodes CDR1 SGHRS and CDR2 YFSETQ. This CDR3 has 14 residues. Trimming took off 2 bases at V and 6 bases at J, with 11 bases between the two ends. The CDR3: CASSFTGLDEKLFF. CDR3 nucleotides: TGCGCCAGCAGCTTTACAGGGTTGGATGAAAAACTGTTTTTT.

The DNA of the CDR3 is TGTGCCAGCAGTTATCCGGGACAGCCCTATGGCTACACCTTC. This sequence encodes CASSYPGQPYGYTF. The V call is TRBV28, the J call TRBJ1-2; TRBD1 aligns across 7 bases. CDR1 and CDR2 (germline): MDHEN, SYDVKM. The CDR3 contains 14 residues. V lost 4 bases, J lost 4 bases, and 6 bases stayed unmatched.

The chain recombines TRBV19 with TRBJ1-2; TRBD1 matches 10 bases. Trimming took 9 bases from V and 7 from J; bases not matched to a gene: 8. Germline CDR1 is LNHDA and CDR2 is SQIVND (reference sequence). The CDR3 consists of 13 residues. The CDR3 nucleotides read TGTGCCAGCCTCCGGGACAGGGGTTTTGGCTACACCTTC. Its protein is CASLRDRGFGYTF. The variable domain in full, completed from reference TRBV19 and TRBJ1-2, reads DGGITQSPKYLFRKEGQNVTLSCEQNLNHDAMYWYRQDPGQGLRLIYYSQIVNDFQKGDIAEGYSVSREKKESFPLTVTSAQKNPTAFYLCASLRDRGFGYTFGSGTRLTVV.

The J gene is TRBJ2-7, the V gene TRBV11-2, with 8 bases lining up with TRBD1. The CDR3 sequence is 14 residues long. V was pared by 5 bases and J by 3 bases, with 6 bases of the junction left unmatched. Germline V gene sequence: CDR1 SGHAT, CDR2 FQNNGV. The CDR3 DNA reads as TGTGCCAGCAGCACCGGACAGGGAATCTACGAGCAGTACTTC. Its protein is CASSTGQGIYEQYF.

The DNA for the CDR3 is TGTGCCAGCAGCCCGGACCCCAGGGATACGCAGTATTTT. Translating gives CASSPDPRDTQYF. The rearrangement uses TRBV11-3 and TRBJ2-3; D ambiguous. Trimming removed 5 bases at V and 6 bases at J, with 12 bases between. Per germline, CDR1 SGHNT and CDR2 YENEEA. The CDR3 runs 13 residues.

The V call is TRBV7-3, the J call TRBJ1-3; perhaps TRBD1 as D (6 bases). This CDR3 has 15 amino acids. Trimming stripped 2 bases from V and 3 bases from J, with 11 bases between. CDR1 is SGHTA, CDR2 FQGTGA, per germline. The CDR3, as DNA: TGTGCCAGCAGCTTATCGGGGGCGAATGGAAACACCATATATTTT. Protein: CASSLSGANGNTIYF.

The chain uses TRBV6-5 and TRBJ1-3, with D uncertain. The CDR3 is 15 residues long. Trimming cost V 10 bases and J 0 bases, with 16 bases left between them. Germline V gives CDR1 MNHEY, CDR2 SVGAGI. The CDR3: CATRPPGFSGNTIYF. Here the CDR3 DNA reads TGTGCCACCCGACCCCCCGGATTCTCTGGAAACACCATATATTTT.

This clone was observed once. The chain uses TRBV29-1 and TRBJ1-1; TRBD1 agrees at 7 bases. Looked up from germline, CDR1 is SQVTM and CDR2 is ANQGSEA. The CDR3 loop spans 12 amino acids. V was clipped by 5 bases and J by 4 bases; unmatched bases: 4. The CDR3 protein is CSVKPGGTEAFF. For the CDR3, the DNA is TGCAGCGTTAAACCAGGGGGCACTGAAGCTTTCTTT.

The rearrangement uses TRBV7-9 and TRBJ2-2, with D possibly matching TRBD1 (5 bases). CDR1 is SEHNR and CDR2 is FQNEAQ in the germline V gene (reference sequence). The CDR3 length is 13 residues. Trimming removed 2 bases from V and 6 bases from J, with 7 bases in between. The CDR3 DNA reads as TGTGCCAGCAGCTTAACCAGGGCCGGGGAGCTGTTTTTT. It is translated as CASSLTRAGELFF. The whole variable domain, remainder taken from reference TRBV7-9 and TRBJ2-2, is DTGVSQNPRHKITKRGQNVTFRCDPISEHNRLYWYRQTLGQGPEFLTYFQNEAQLEKSRLLSDRFSAERPKGSFSTLEIQRTEQGDSAMYLCASSLTRAGELFFGEGSRLTVL.

This chain joins TRBV6-1 and TRBJ1-1; 7 bases map to TRBD1. CDR3 length: 14 amino acids. Germline lookup yields CDR1 MNHNS and CDR2 SASEGT. The trim removed 7 bases at V and 5 bases at J, leaving 10 bases unmatched. The CDR3 sequence: CASMVSGGRTEAFF. For the CDR3, the DNA is TGTGCCAGCATGGTTTCAGGGGGGCGGACTGAAGCTTTCTTT.

The rearrangement uses TRBV10-3 and TRBJ1-1, with 7 bases identical to TRBD1. The CDR3 spans 16 residues. V was clipped by 3 bases and J by 6 bases; unmatched bases: 13. Germline V gives CDR1 ENHRY, CDR2 SYGVKD. The CDR3 region is CAISDSPLTGRAEAFF. CDR3 bases: TGTGCCATCAGTGATTCCCCACTGACAGGGCGGGCTGAAGCTTTCTTT.

The rearrangement joins TRBV12-5 to TRBJ1-5; no definite D call. The CDR3 is 12 residues long. Germline V gives CDR1 LGHNT, CDR2 FRNRAP. The V end was cut by 6 bases, the J end by 4 bases, with 7 bases between. CDR3 nucleotides: TGTGCTAGTGGGGAGGATAATCAGCCCCAGCATTTT. It encodes CASGEDNQPQHF.

The rearrangement uses TRBV11-1 and TRBJ1-1; no reliable D call. The germline V and J ends were trimmed by 4 bases and 10 bases, with 13 bases remaining between them. The CDR3 covers 12 residues. CDR1 SGHAT and CDR2 FQDESV come from the germline V gene (reference sequence). The CDR3 DNA follows: TGTGCCAGCAGCTCCGAAGTGCGACCAGCTTTCTTT. The encoded protein is CASSSEVRPAFF.